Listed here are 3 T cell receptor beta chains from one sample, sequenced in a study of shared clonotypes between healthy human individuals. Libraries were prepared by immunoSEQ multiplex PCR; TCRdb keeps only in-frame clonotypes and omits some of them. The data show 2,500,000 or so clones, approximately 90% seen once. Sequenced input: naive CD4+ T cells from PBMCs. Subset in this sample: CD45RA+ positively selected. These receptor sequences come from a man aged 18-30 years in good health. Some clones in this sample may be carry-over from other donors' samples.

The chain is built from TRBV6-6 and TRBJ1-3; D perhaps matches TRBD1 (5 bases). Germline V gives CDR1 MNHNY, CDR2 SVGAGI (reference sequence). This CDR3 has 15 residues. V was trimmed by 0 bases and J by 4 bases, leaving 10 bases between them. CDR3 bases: TGTGCCAGCAGTTACTCTGGGGCACAGGGAAACACCATATATTTT. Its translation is CASSYSGAQGNTIYF.

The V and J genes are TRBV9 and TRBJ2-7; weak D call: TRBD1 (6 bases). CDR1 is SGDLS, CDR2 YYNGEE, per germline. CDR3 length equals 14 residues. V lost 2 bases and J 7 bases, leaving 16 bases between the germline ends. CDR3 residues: CASSVGTTGREQYF. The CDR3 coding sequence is TGTGCCAGCAGCGTCGGGACAACTGGTCGGGAGCAGTACTTC.

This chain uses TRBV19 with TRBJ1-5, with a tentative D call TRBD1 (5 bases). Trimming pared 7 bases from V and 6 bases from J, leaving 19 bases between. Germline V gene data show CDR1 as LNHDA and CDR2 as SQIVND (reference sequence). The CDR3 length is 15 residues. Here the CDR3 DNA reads TGTGCCAGTACCTCGGTGGGGCAGGGCCGTCAGCCCCAGCATTTT. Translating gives CASTSVGQGRQPQHF.